This TCR beta chain was retrieved from a study of blood T cell repertoires in COVID-19. The cohort comprised adults aged roughly 18 to 95 years residing in about 25 US areas. People in the exposed group encountered a COVID-19 case within 2 weeks before entering the study. In the original analysis: Estimation of nucleated cell counts relied on the amplification of reference gene primers. The assay was immunoSEQ multiplex PCR, and TCRdb's table has in-frame clones only and misses some. The DNA gave D and trimming, while V, J and clone size come from that table. The table includes about 320,000 clones, approximately 91% detected once. Germline CDR1 reads SEHNR; CDR2 reads FQNEAQ (reference sequence). There are 15 residues in the CDR3. V was clipped by 7 bases and J by 2 bases; unmatched bases: 9.

Sequencing was performed on PBMCs or T cells enriched from blood (not recorded which). The gene calls are TRBV7-9 and TRBJ2-7; 9 bases are a match to TRBD1. The clonotype originates from a woman aged 25 to 39 who had been exposed to COVID-19. This CDR3 reads CASNLGQGETYEQYF. The DNA for the CDR3 is TGTGCCAGCAACTTGGGACAGGGAGAAACCTACGAGCAGTACTTC.